The 20 T cell receptor beta chains below were found in one sample sequenced in a study of glioma-infiltrating T cells. Amplification of TCR alpha and beta CDR3 regions from RNA used iRepertoire nested multiplex PCR. TCRdb processed the multiplex PCR reads anew with MiXCR; each CDR3 protein has one entry. In the table there are more than 100,000 distinct CDR3 sequences, about 28% of which are singletons. The sample was glioma tissue, nonneoplastic brain tissue, or PBMCs (not recorded which). Receptor source: a human donor with low-grade glioma or glioblastoma, undergoing nonglioma brain surgery, or in good health (not recorded which).

Concerning this clonotype: This sequence may be a read error, since a much larger clone differs from it by one base. This rearrangement joins TRBV4-1 to TRBJ2-7; 7 nucleotides line up with TRBD2. J was trimmed by 4 bases and V by 5 bases; bases with no gene match: 11. The germline V gene has CDR1 MGHRA and CDR2 YSYEKL. The CDR3 runs 15 residues. CDR3 residues: CASSKNSGRGYEQYF. The CDR3 DNA reads as TGCGCCAGCAGCAAAAATTCAGGGAGGGGTTACGAGCAGTACTTC.

Only a few counts were recorded for this clonotype. J is TRBJ2-5 and V is TRBV7-2, with D possibly matching TRBD2 (7 bases). The ends were cut back, 5 bases at V and 1 base at J, with 11 bases in the middle. The germline V gene encodes CDR1 SGHTA and CDR2 FQGNSA. This CDR3 has 14 residues. As DNA, the CDR3 is TGTGCCAGCAGCCGCGGGGGCCCCCAAGAGACCCAGTACTTC. Amino acid sequence: CASSRGGPQETQYF.

On this clonotype: A read error may explain this, as a much larger clone is one base away. Since no conserved phenylalanine or tryptophan closes the CDR3, a read error is the likely cause. The J gene is TRBJ1-1, the V gene TRBV7-2; D unresolved. The ends were cut back, 2 bases at V and 6 bases at J, with 13 bases in the middle. Germline lookup yields CDR1 SGHTA and CDR2 FQGNSA. This CDR3 has 14 residues. The CDR3 loop is CASSLSGERPEAFL. The CDR3 nucleotides are TGTGCCAGCAGCTTAAGTGGTGAGCGTCCTGAAGCTTTCCTT.

This chain connects TRBV14 to TRBJ2-7; no firm D call. CDR3 length: 18 amino acids. Germline V gene data show CDR1 as SGHDN and CDR2 as FVKESK. Trimming took off 4 bases at V and 3 bases at J, with 25 bases between the two ends. CDR3: CASSPFPSGRTSYYEQYF. In DNA form, the CDR3 reads TGTGCCAGCAGCCCCTTTCCCTCGGGCCGTACGTCCTACTACGAGCAGTACTTC. Variable domain in full (rest from reference TRBV14 and TRBJ2-7): EAGVTQFPSHSVIEKGQTVTLRCDPISGHDNLYWYRRVMGKEIKFLLHFVKESKQDESGMPNNRFLAERTGGTYSTLKVQPAELEDSGVYFCASSPFPSGRTSYYEQYFGPGTRLTVT.

This clonotype has a count of ten or more. The rearrangement joins TRBV7-6 to TRBJ1-2, with D unresolved. The V gene's germline CDR1 is SGHVS and CDR2 FNYEAQ. The CDR3 spans 13 residues. V dropped 4 bases and J dropped 4 bases, with 10 bases sitting between them. CDR3: CASSSGFSYGYTF. CDR3 bases: TGTGCCAGCAGCTCAGGCTTCAGCTATGGCTACACCTTC.

This clonotype has at least ten counts. The rearrangement joins TRBV6-2 or TRBV6-3 to TRBJ2-3, with TRBD2 identical over 7 bases. V trimming: 2 bases; J trimming: 0 bases; junction bases outside the gene matches: 5. In germline, CDR1 is MNHEY, CDR2 SVGEGT. This CDR3 comprises 16 residues. CDR3 sequence reads: CASSYGAGSSTDTQYF. The CDR3 DNA reads as TGTGCCAGCAGTTACGGAGCGGGGTCTAGCACAGATACGCAGTATTTT.

On this clonotype itself: This may stem from a read error, because a much larger clone lies one nucleotide away. V is TRBV19 and J is TRBJ1-5, with D hard to call. CDR3 size: 13 residues. Trimming removed 7 bases from V and 7 bases from J, with 14 bases in between. Germline values: CDR1 LNHDA, CDR2 SQIVND (reference sequence). The CDR3 spells CASTETYKQPQHF. CDR3 in DNA: TGTGCCAGTACGGAGACCTACAAACAGCCCCAGCATTTT.

As concerns this clonotype: A clone one base away is much larger, so this may be a read error. The rearrangement links TRBV6-2 or TRBV6-3 to TRBJ2-5, with D perhaps TRBD1 or TRBD2 (5 bases each). The ends were cut back, 2 bases at V and 7 bases at J, with 17 bases in the middle. The CDR3 consists of 15 residues. Germline V gene data show CDR1 as MNHEY and CDR2 as SVGEGT. CDR3 amino acids: CASSYREAVGVTQYF. CDR3 in DNA: TGTGCCAGCAGTTACAGAGAAGCGGTGGGGGTGACCCAGTACTTC.

This rearrangement joins TRBV5-1 to TRBJ2-5; TRBD2 might be the D (6 bases). V lost 5 bases and J lost 5, with 13 bases in between. CDR1 SGHRS and CDR2 YFSETQ come from the germline V gene. This CDR3 region has 13 residues. As DNA, the CDR3 is TGCGCCAGCAGGGGCGGAGGGCTTGAGACCCAGTACTTC. This sequence encodes CASRGGGLETQYF.

This clonotype was observed at least ten times. The chain carries TRBV7-2 and TRBJ1-6, with D maybe TRBD1 (5 bases). Germline assignment: CDR1 SGHTA and CDR2 FQGNSA. V dropped 2 bases and J dropped 9 bases, with 14 bases sitting between them. The CDR3 extends over 15 amino acids. The CDR3: CASSLSQGEISPLHF. In nucleotides, the CDR3 is TGTGCCAGCAGCTTATCGCAGGGCGAGATTTCACCCCTCCACTTT. Supplemented by reference TRBV7-2 and TRBJ1-6, the full variable domain reads GAGVSQSPSNKVTEKGKDVELRCDPISGHTALYWYRQSLGQGLEFLIYFQGNSAPDKSGLPSDRFSAERTGGSVSTLTIQRTQQEDSAVYLCASSLSQGEISPLHFGNGTRLTVT.

This clonotype was detected many times. The chain has TRBV7-9 and TRBJ2-1, with TRBD1 matching over 7 bases. The CDR3 loop spans 15 amino acids. Germline V gene sequence: CDR1 SEHNR, CDR2 FQNEAQ (reference sequence). V lost 5 bases, J lost 0 bases, and 4 bases stayed unmatched. CDR3 in DNA: TGTGCCAGCAGCGAGGGACAGAGCTCCTACAATGAGCAGTTCTTC. Its translation: CASSEGQSSYNEQFF. Supplemented by reference TRBV7-9 and TRBJ2-1, the full variable domain reads DTGVSQNPRHKITKRGQNVTFRCDPISEHNRLYWYRQTLGQGPEFLTYFQNEAQLEKSRLLSDRFSAERPKGSFSTLEIQRTEQGDSAMYLCASSEGQSSYNEQFFGPGTRLTVL.

The chain employs TRBV7-9 and TRBJ2-7, with D possibly called TRBD1 or TRBD2 (5 bases each). This CDR3 spans 16 amino acids. Trimming removed 6 bases at V and 4 bases at J, with 22 bases between. The germline gives CDR1 SEHNR, CDR2 FQNEAQ (reference sequence). The CDR3 DNA is TGTGCCAGCAGGGCCGGGACCCAAATATACGGATACGAGCAGTACTTC. It codes for CASRAGTQIYGYEQYF.

The chain recombines TRBV30 with TRBJ2-7; no clear D. The CDR3 has 12 residues. From germline, CDR1 is GTSNPN and CDR2 SVGIG (reference sequence). The V end was cut by 2 bases, the J end by 2 bases, with 7 bases between. CDR3 nucleotides: TGTGCCTGGAGTCATAACGCCTACGAGCAGTACTTC. Translation: CAWSHNAYEQYF.

This clonotype was observed many times. This sequence joins TRBV5-4 and TRBJ2-7; TRBD1 is a possible D gene (5 bases). The CDR3 runs 14 residues. CDR1 is SGHNT and CDR2 is YYREEE in the germline V gene (reference sequence). V was pared by 0 bases and J by 4 bases, with 11 bases between. The CDR3 region is CASSLDGQTYEQYF. Written as DNA, the CDR3 is TGTGCCAGCAGCTTGGACGGACAAACTTACGAGCAGTACTTC.

At least ten counts were recorded for this clonotype. The chain employs TRBV7-9 and TRBJ2-1; D uncertain. Trimming left V 3 bases short and J 8 bases short, with 5 bases between. Germline-derived CDR1 and CDR2 are SEHNR and FQNEAQ (reference sequence). The CDR3 has 11 amino acids. CDR3 bases: TGTGCCAGCAGCTTTCATCATGAGCAGTTCTTC. Translation: CASSFHHEQFF. The full variable domain, in which reference TRBV7-9 and TRBJ2-1 provide the parts outside the CDR3, is DTGVSQNPRHKITKRGQNVTFRCDPISEHNRLYWYRQTLGQGPEFLTYFQNEAQLEKSRLLSDRFSAERPKGSFSTLEIQRTEQGDSAMYLCASSFHHEQFFGPGTRLTVL.

Comment on this clonotype: It may be a read error: a sequence one base away is much more abundant. The chain carries TRBV11-2 and TRBJ2-1; 9 bases are a match to TRBD1. J lost 6 bases, V lost 7 bases, and 10 bases had no gene match. The CDR3 is 15 residues long. CDR1 is SGHAT and CDR2 is FQNNGV in the germline V gene. The CDR3 spells CASILDRGRFNEQFF. For the CDR3, the DNA is TGTGCCAGCATCTTGGACAGGGGACGGTTCAATGAGCAGTTCTTC.

About this clonotype itself: With a much larger clone just one base away, this may be a read error. This chain connects TRBV20-1 to TRBJ2-5; possible D gene TRBD1, 6 bases. Trimming cost V 6 bases and J 0 bases, with 14 bases left between them. Per germline, CDR1 DFQATT and CDR2 SNEGSKA (reference sequence). CDR3 length equals 14 residues. CDR3 DNA: TGCAGTGCCCTACAGGGTTGGTACCAAGAGACCCAGTACTTC. It translates to CSALQGWYQETQYF.

The table lists this clonotype with many counts. The chain couples TRBV6-1 to TRBJ1-2, with D unclear. V shed 8 bases and J shed 8 bases, with 21 bases lying between them. The CDR3 loop spans 14 amino acids. Germline V gene sequence: CDR1 MNHNS, CDR2 SASEGT. This CDR3 is CASGKSGSSMGYTF. Written as DNA, the CDR3 is TGTGCCAGCGGGAAAAGCGGGTCTTCTATGGGCTACACCTTC.

This rearrangement joins TRBV20-1 to TRBJ2-3; D perhaps matches TRBD2 (5 bases). Germline V gives CDR1 DFQATT, CDR2 SNEGSKA (reference sequence). Trimming pared 4 bases from V and 5 bases from J, leaving 19 bases between. This CDR3 region has 15 residues. The DNA of the CDR3 is TGCAGTGCTATGCACGGGATGGGTGGCTTAGATACGCAGTATTTT. It codes for CSAMHGMGGLDTQYF.

A remark on this clonotype: A much larger clone differs by one base, so this may be a read error. The chain combines TRBV7-2 with TRBJ1-2, with D possibly TRBD1 on 5 matching bases. Germline assignment: CDR1 SGHTA and CDR2 FQGNSA. This CDR3 contains 13 residues. As DNA, the CDR3 is TGTGCCAGCAGCTTTAGGAGGGGTCATGGCCACACCTTC. Encoded protein: CASSFRRGHGHTF.